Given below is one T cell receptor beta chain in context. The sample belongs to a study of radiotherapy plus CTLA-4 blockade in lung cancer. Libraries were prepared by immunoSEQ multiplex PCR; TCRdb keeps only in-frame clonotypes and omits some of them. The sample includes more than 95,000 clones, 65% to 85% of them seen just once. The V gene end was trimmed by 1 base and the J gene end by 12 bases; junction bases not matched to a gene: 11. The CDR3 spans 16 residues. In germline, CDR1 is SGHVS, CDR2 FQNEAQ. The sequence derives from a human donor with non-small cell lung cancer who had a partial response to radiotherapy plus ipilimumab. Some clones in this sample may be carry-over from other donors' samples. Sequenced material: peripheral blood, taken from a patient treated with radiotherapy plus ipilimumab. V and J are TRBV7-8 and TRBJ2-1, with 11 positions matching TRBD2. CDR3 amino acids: CASSLGLAGPQGGQFF. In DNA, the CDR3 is TGTGCCAGCAGCTTAGGACTAGCGGGACCTCAAGGGGGGCAGTTCTTC.